This T cell receptor (beta chain) was captured by sequencing in a study of T cell responses to AZD1222 COVID-19 vaccine. TCRdb's table, derived via immunoSEQ multiplex PCR, lists solely in-frame clones and lacks some. In the table there are over 100,000 clones, roughly 85% of which are singletons. CDR1 and CDR2 (germline): MNHNY, SVGAGI (reference sequence). V lost 6 bases, J lost 1 base, and 15 bases lay in between. There are 15 residues in the CDR3. The TCR was taken from an adult who received the MenACWY meningococcal vaccine as a control. This sample comprised peripheral blood, obtained 28 days after the second dose of the MenACWY control vaccine. The chain recombines TRBV6-6 with TRBJ1-1; D gene unclear. Here the CDR3 reads CASSPAGHTNTEAFF. CDR3 nucleotide sequence: TGTGCCAGCAGCCCGGCAGGCCACACGAACACTGAAGCTTTCTTT.